This T cell receptor beta chain came from a study of T-cell reconstitution after alpha-beta-depleted transplantation in children. Of note for this clonotype: One junction end disagrees with the germline gene, perhaps due to a read error.

The germline gives CDR1 DFQATT, CDR2 SNEGSKA (reference sequence). The CDR3 contains 14 residues. The TCRbeta library incorporated unique molecular identifiers. TCRdb reanalysed the PCR reads using MiXCR and keeps one entry per CDR3 protein. The table lists approximately 350,000 distinct CDR3 sequences, around a tenth of them singletons, with more than 2% in the top ten. Sequencing used PBMCs from the stem cell graft donor, obtained from the stem cell graft. The gene calls are TRBV20-1 and TRBJ2-5; 7 bases align to TRBD2. The TCR was taken from a human donor who donated a stem cell graft to a child with acute lymphoblastic leukemia. The CDR3 is CSARDPSGQETQYF. The CDR3 DNA follows: TGCAGTGCTCGAGACCCTAGCGGACAAGAGACCCAGTACTTC.